The 27 T cell receptor beta chains in this list originate from one sample, sequenced in a study of cytomegalovirus exposure and HLA in healthy donors (dated by TCRdb to between 2016 and 2019). The library was made by the immunoSEQ multiplex PCR assay. The multiplex PCR relied on a mix of 60 forward primers for TCR Vbeta segments and 13 reverse primers for TCR Jbeta segments. The table was pulled from immuneACCESS by TCRdb, which kept in-frame rearrangements only. Such tables lose some clones; where checked, under half of the loss comes from unresolved V genes, and the rest has no known cause. Across this sample there are around 140,000 clones, with roughly three fifths seen only once. The ten largest clones capture 5.5% to 7.5% of the sample. The sample taken for sequencing was PBMCs. The receptors derive from an older woman in good health and CMV-seronegative.

The chain combines TRBV29-1 with TRBJ2-1; 11 bases agree with TRBD2. Unmatched junction bases numbered 9, after V lost 3 bases and J lost 8 bases. The CDR3 consists of 15 residues. Germline V gives CDR1 SQVTM, CDR2 ANQGSEA. CDR3 bases: TGCAGCGTTGAGGCTAGCGGGGGGCCAGTGCATGAGCAGTTCTTC. Residues: CSVEASGGPVHEQFF.

CDR3 sequence: CASSFTQGSSGYTF. CDR3 in DNA: TGTGCCAGCAGTTTCACCCAGGGTAGCAGTGGCTACACCTTC. The chain links TRBV7-2 to TRBJ1-2; D is perhaps TRBD1 (5 bases). The germline V gene encodes CDR1 SGHTA and CDR2 FQGNSA. The CDR3 is made up of 14 amino acids. With 6 bases removed from V and 7 bases from J, the gap between germline ends came to 18 bases.

The chain couples TRBV4-1 to TRBJ1-1; D gene unclear. V lost 2 bases and J 1 base, leaving 14 bases between the germline ends. The CDR3 length is 16 residues. The germline CDR1 and CDR2 sequences are MGHRA and YSYEKL. CDR3 DNA sequence: TGCGCCAGCAGCCAAATTCGAGGGTGGACGAACACTGAAGCTTTCTTT. It yields the protein CASSQIRGWTNTEAFF.

V is TRBV7-8 and J is TRBJ2-7; D perhaps matches TRBD1 (6 bases). This CDR3 contains 14 residues. V was pared by 5 bases and J by 3 bases, with 14 bases between. The germline V gene has CDR1 SGHVS and CDR2 FQNEAQ. The DNA of the CDR3 is TGTGCCAGCAGCCGCGGACAGAGCCACTACGAGCAGTACTTC. It encodes CASSRGQSHYEQYF. The whole variable domain, filled in from reference TRBV7-8 and TRBJ2-7, reads GAGVSQSPRYKVAKRGQDVALRCDPISGHVSLFWYQQALGQGPEFLTYFQNEAQLDKSGLPSDRFFAERPEGSVSTLKIQRTQQEDSAVYLCASSRGQSHYEQYFGPGTRLTVT.

The chain uses TRBV12-2 and TRBJ1-2; the table names TRBD1, a call not compared with the DNA. TRBV12-2 is tagged as a pseudogene. This CDR3 has 16 residues. This chain's CDR3 is CASRWDNPTSNYGYTF. The CDR3 DNA reads as TGTGCAAGTCGCTGGGACAACCCCACCTCTAACTATGGCTACACCTTC.

The chain is built from TRBV10-3 and TRBJ2-3, with D possibly matching TRBD1 (5 bases). The germline V gene encodes CDR1 ENHRY and CDR2 SYGVKD. With 9 bases removed from V and 3 bases from J, the gap between germline ends came to 16 bases. The CDR3 has 14 amino acids. CDR3 nucleotide sequence: TGTGCCATACGCCCAAACCCAGGGACAGATACGCAGTATTTT. It specifies CAIRPNPGTDTQYF.

The J gene is TRBJ2-3, the V gene TRBV19; tentatively, D is TRBD2 (6 bases). The CDR3 has 15 residues. Germline CDR1 is LNHDA and CDR2 is SQIVND (reference sequence). Deletions cut 4 bases from V and 0 bases from J, with 11 bases between. The CDR3 is CASSKEGRSTDTQYF. In DNA, the CDR3 is TGTGCCAGTAGTAAGGAGGGACGGAGCACAGATACGCAGTATTTT.

The genes are TRBV9 and TRBJ2-3, with 7 bases identical to TRBD1. This CDR3 comprises 16 residues. Looked up from germline, CDR1 is SGDLS and CDR2 is YYNGEE. V lost 3 bases to trimming and J lost 0 bases; unmatched junction nucleotides: 7. Here the CDR3 DNA reads TGTGCCAGCAGCGACACAGGGGACCCTAGCACAGATACGCAGTATTTT. As protein: CASSDTGDPSTDTQYF.

This clone was found a few times. The chain links TRBV12-2 to TRBJ1-5. TRBV12-2 is described as a pseudogene. This CDR3 spans 16 amino acids. The CDR3 loop reads CASRLVPGMSNQPQHF. As DNA, the CDR3 is TGTGCAAGTCGCTTAGTTCCGGGTATGAGCAATCAGCCCCAGCATTTT.

The sample holds a few counts of this clone. Written as DNA, the CDR3 is TGTGCCAGCAAACCTGGGAGTTCTAGGAACACTGAAGCTTTCTTT. Translated, it gives CASKPGSSRNTEAFF. The J gene is TRBJ1-1, the V gene TRBV5-6, with D unclear. The V and J ends lost 6 bases and 1 base respectively, with 16 bases between them. Germline values: CDR1 SGHDT, CDR2 YYEEEE. The CDR3 is 15 amino acids.

V and J are TRBV12-1 and TRBJ2-7; the table's D gene call, TRBD1, was not cross checked with the DNA. TRBV12-1 is termed a pseudogene. The CDR3 covers 15 residues. Here the CDR3 DNA reads TGTGCCAGCAGCCCCCCACCGGTTAGGGGTTTGGAGCAGTACTTC. Protein: CASSPPPVRGLEQYF.

A few counts support this clone. The chain couples TRBV5-6 to TRBJ2-1, with 8 positions matching TRBD2. The CDR3 has 15 amino acids. The V gene's germline CDR1 is SGHDT and CDR2 YYEEEE. Unmatched junction bases numbered 4, after V lost 4 bases and J lost 1 base. This chain's CDR3 is CASSGGLASYNEQFF. Written as DNA, the CDR3 is TGTGCCAGCAGCGGCGGACTAGCATCCTACAATGAGCAGTTCTTC. The variable domain in full, with the rest retrieved from reference TRBV5-6 and TRBJ2-1, is DAGVTQSPTHLIKTRGQQVTLRCSPKSGHDTVSWYQQALGQGPQFIFQYYEEEERQRGNFPDRFSGHQFPNYSSELNVNALLLGDSALYLCASSGGLASYNEQFFGPGTRLTVL.

This clone has only a few counts. V and J are TRBV27 and TRBJ2-5, with D tentatively TRBD1 (6 bases). This CDR3 is built from 13 residues. V lost 5 bases and J lost 7, with 14 bases in between. CDR1 and CDR2 (germline): MNHEY, SMNVEV (reference sequence). The CDR3 loop is CASSPSGGVTQYF. CDR3 in DNA: TGTGCCAGCAGTCCGAGTGGGGGCGTGACCCAGTACTTC.

This chain connects TRBV27 to TRBJ2-3, with TRBD1 as a possible D gene (6 bases). Between the trimmed V and J ends, which lost 4 bases and 0 bases, there was a span of 14 bases. CDR3 length: 16 amino acids. Germline-derived CDR1 and CDR2 are MNHEY and SMNVEV (reference sequence). This CDR3 is CASSSGQLTSTDTQYF. CDR3 nucleotide sequence: TGTGCCAGCAGTTCCGGACAGCTTACTAGCACAGATACGCAGTATTTT.

The chain joins TRBV7-9 to TRBJ2-7; 10 nucleotides line up with TRBD1. V trimming: 5 bases; J trimming: 4 bases; junction bases outside the gene matches: 5. CDR1 SEHNR and CDR2 FQNEAQ come from the germline V gene (reference sequence). The length of the CDR3 is 14 residues. The CDR3 nucleotides are TGTGCCAGCAGCACCCGACAGGGGGCGTACGAGCAGTACTTC. Protein sequence: CASSTRQGAYEQYF.

The chain carries TRBV27 and TRBJ1-2; 8 bases fit TRBD1. The ends lost 5 bases at V and 0 bases at J; junction bases unmatched: 5. The V gene's germline CDR1 is MNHEY and CDR2 SMNVEV (reference sequence). The CDR3 is made up of 15 amino acids. The CDR3 spells CASSKDRDTNYGYTF. CDR3 bases: TGTGCCAGCAGTAAGGACAGGGATACTAACTATGGCTACACCTTC.

This chain connects TRBV5-4 to TRBJ2-7, with 10 positions matching TRBD2. This CDR3 contains 15 residues. V shed 4 bases and J 1 base; nucleotides not matched to a gene: 5. CDR1 SGHNT and CDR2 YYREEE come from the germline V gene (reference sequence). The CDR3 spells CASSPRTSGSYEQYF. The CDR3 nucleotides read TGTGCCAGCAGCCCCCGGACTAGCGGTTCCTACGAGCAGTACTTC.

The rearrangement links TRBV29-1 to TRBJ1-3; no clear D. Per germline, CDR1 SQVTM and CDR2 ANQGSEA. With 3 bases removed from V and 2 bases from J, the gap between germline ends came to 11 bases. This CDR3 comprises 14 residues. In nucleotides, the CDR3 is TGCAGCGTTGAGGAGGACGGGGCTGGAAACACCATATATTTT. Translating gives CSVEEDGAGNTIYF.

V gene TRBV19 combines with J gene TRBJ2-5; the match to TRBD2 covers 11 bases. Looked up from germline, CDR1 is LNHDA and CDR2 is SQIVND (reference sequence). V lost 3 bases, J lost 5 bases, and 8 bases stayed unmatched. This CDR3 spans 16 amino acids. CDR3 region: CASSITRLAGRETQYF. The CDR3 nucleotides read TGTGCCAGTAGTATCACTCGACTAGCGGGGCGCGAGACCCAGTACTTC.

The V gene is TRBV13, the J gene TRBJ1-1; D is ambiguous. The CDR3 is 14 residues long. Germline lookup yields CDR1 PRHDT and CDR2 FYEKMQ (reference sequence). V shed 2 bases and J shed 0 bases, with 7 bases lying between them. Here the CDR3 reads CASSLTVMNTEAFF. CDR3 DNA sequence: TGTGCCAGCAGCTTAACAGTAATGAACACTGAAGCTTTCTTT.

As to this clone: Relative to the germline gene, one junction end is altered; a read error may explain this. The gene calls are TRBV7-9 and TRBJ1-1; D uncertain. CDR1 and CDR2 from the germline V gene are SEHNR and FQNEAQ (reference sequence). The CDR3 totals 12 residues. The CDR3 coding sequence is TGTTCCAGCAGCCTTGGAGACACTGAAGCTTTCTTT. Protein product: CSSSLGDTEAFF. The entire variable domain, with the rest obtained from reference TRBV7-9 and TRBJ1-1, is as follows: DTGVSQNPRHKITKRGQNVTFRCDPISEHNRLYWYRQTLGQGPEFLTYFQNEAQLEKSRLLSDRFSAERPKGSFSTLEIQRTEQGDSAMYLCSSSLGDTEAFFGQGTRLTVV.

There are a few counts of this clone. The chain recombines TRBV6-1 with TRBJ1-2; 7 bases line up with TRBD1. V lost 9 bases to trimming and J lost 4 bases; unmatched junction nucleotides: 8. The CDR3 has 13 residues. Germline V lookup: CDR1 MNHNS, CDR2 SASEGT. The CDR3 region is CASRTGSGYGYTF. The CDR3 DNA follows: TGTGCCAGTCGGACAGGTTCTGGCTATGGCTACACCTTC.

This chain links TRBV7-2 with TRBJ2-7, with 8 bases aligning to TRBD2. CDR1 SGHTA and CDR2 FQGNSA come from the germline V gene. Losses at the gene ends were 1 base for V and 1 base for J; bases not matched to a gene: 3. The CDR3 consists of 15 residues. The CDR3 region is CASSLDGGGSYEQYF. The CDR3 nucleotides read TGTGCCAGCAGCTTAGACGGGGGGGGATCCTACGAGCAGTACTTC.

The chain couples TRBV5-1 to TRBJ1-3; D not certain. The CDR3 is 13 amino acids. CDR1 and CDR2 from the germline V gene are SGHRS and YFSETQ. V lost 0 bases and J lost 8, with 9 bases in between. The CDR3 here is CASSLADGDTIYF. The CDR3 coding sequence is TGCGCCAGCAGCTTGGCAGACGGGGACACCATATATTTT.

The chain links TRBV7-2 to TRBJ1-3; the match to TRBD1 covers 10 bases. In germline, CDR1 is SGHTA, CDR2 FQGNSA. Trimming at V came to 0 bases and at J to 3 bases, leaving 5 bases not matched to a gene. This CDR3 spans 17 amino acids. CDR3 region: CASSLAGGTGVGNTIYF. The CDR3 DNA reads as TGTGCCAGCAGCTTAGCGGGGGGGACAGGGGTTGGAAACACCATATATTTT. The entire variable domain, with the rest obtained from reference TRBV7-2 and TRBJ1-3, is as follows: GAGVSQSPSNKVTEKGKDVELRCDPISGHTALYWYRQSLGQGLEFLIYFQGNSAPDKSGLPSDRFSAERTGGSVSTLTIQRTQQEDSAVYLCASSLAGGTGVGNTIYFGEGSWLTVV.

This rearrangement joins TRBV7-2 to TRBJ2-2, with D tentatively TRBD2 (6 bases). Per the germline V gene, CDR1 is SGHTA and CDR2 is FQGNSA. The CDR3 runs 15 residues. V was shortened by 5 bases and J by 4 bases, with 14 bases between the two germline ends. This CDR3 reads CASSALARGTGELFF. In DNA, the CDR3 is TGTGCCAGCAGCGCACTAGCCCGAGGCACCGGGGAGCTGTTTTTT.

The V call is TRBV2, the J call TRBJ2-1; 10 bases agree with TRBD2. The CDR3 length is 15 residues. The junction had 4 bases not matched to a gene; V was cut back by 7 bases and J by 1 base. Germline V gives CDR1 SNHLY, CDR2 FYNNEI. In DNA, the CDR3 is TGTGCCAGCACCAGGACTAGCGGTTCCTACAATGAGCAGTTCTTC. It codes for CASTRTSGSYNEQFF.